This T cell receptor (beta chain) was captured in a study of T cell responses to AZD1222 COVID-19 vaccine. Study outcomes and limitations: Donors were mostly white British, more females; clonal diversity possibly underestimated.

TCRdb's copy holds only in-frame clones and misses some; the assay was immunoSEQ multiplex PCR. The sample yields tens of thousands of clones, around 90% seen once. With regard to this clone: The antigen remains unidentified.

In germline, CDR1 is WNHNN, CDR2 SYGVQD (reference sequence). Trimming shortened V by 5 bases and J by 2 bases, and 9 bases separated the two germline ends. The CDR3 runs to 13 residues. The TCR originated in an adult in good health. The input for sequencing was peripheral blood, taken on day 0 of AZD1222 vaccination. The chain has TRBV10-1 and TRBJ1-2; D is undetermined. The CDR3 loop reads CASSYDKNYGYTF. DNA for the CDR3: TGCGCCAGCAGTTATGACAAGAACTATGGCTACACCTTC.